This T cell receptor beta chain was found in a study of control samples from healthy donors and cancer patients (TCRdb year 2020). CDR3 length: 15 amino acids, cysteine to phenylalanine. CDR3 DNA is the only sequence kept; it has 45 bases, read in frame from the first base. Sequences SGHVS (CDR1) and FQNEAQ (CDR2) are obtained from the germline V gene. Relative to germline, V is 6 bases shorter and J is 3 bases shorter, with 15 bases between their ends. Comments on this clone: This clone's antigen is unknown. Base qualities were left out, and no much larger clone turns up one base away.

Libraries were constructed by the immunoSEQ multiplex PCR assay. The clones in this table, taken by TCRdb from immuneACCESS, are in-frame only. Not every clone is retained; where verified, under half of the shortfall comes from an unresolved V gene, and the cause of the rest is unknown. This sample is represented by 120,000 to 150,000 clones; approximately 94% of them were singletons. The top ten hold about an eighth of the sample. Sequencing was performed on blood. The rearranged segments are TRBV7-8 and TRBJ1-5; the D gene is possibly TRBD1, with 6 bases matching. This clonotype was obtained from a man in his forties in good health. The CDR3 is CASRATGGLNQPQHF. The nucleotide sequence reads TGTGCCAGCAGAGCTACCGGGGGGCTCAATCAGCCCCAGCATTTT.